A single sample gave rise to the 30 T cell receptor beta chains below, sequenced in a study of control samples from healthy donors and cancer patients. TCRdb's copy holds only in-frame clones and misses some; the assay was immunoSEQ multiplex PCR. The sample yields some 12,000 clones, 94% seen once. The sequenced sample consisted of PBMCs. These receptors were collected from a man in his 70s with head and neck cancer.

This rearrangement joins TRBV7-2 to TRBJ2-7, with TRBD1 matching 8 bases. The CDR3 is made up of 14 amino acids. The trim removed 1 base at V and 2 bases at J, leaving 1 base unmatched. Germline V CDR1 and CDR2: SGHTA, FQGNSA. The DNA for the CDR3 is TGTGCCAGCAGCTTAGGGACAGGGACCTACGAGCAGTACTTC. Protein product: CASSLGTGTYEQYF.

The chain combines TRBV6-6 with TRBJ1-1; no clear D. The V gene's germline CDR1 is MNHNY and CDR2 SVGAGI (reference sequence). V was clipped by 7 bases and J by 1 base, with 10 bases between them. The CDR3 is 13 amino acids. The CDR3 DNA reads TGTGCCAGCACCCAGACGGGGAACACTGAAGCTTTCTTT. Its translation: CASTQTGNTEAFF.

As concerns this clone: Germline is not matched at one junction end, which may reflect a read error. CDR3 nucleotides: TGTGCTAGCAGCTTAGGACCGACGACCGCCTACAATGAGCAGTTCTTC. Protein: CASSLGPTTAYNEQFF. The gene calls are TRBV7-7 and TRBJ2-1; D ambiguous. The CDR3 contains 16 residues. Per the germline V gene, CDR1 is SSHAT and CDR2 is FNYEAQ (reference sequence).

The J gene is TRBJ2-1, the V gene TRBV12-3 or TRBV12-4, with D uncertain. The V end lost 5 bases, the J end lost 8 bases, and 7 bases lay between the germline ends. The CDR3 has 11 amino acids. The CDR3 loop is CASSNVDEQFF. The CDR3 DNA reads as TGTGCCAGCAGTAATGTGGATGAGCAGTTCTTC.

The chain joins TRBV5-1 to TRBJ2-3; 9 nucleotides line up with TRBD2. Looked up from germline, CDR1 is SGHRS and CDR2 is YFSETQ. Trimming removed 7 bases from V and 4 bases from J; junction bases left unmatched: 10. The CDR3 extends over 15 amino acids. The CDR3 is CASARPGLAADTQYF. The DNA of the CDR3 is TGCGCCAGCGCTCGACCGGGACTAGCCGCAGATACGCAGTATTTT.

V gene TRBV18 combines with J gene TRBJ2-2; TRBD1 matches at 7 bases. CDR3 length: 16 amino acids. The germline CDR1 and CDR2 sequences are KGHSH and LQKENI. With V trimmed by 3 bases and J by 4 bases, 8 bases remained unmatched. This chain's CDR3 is CASSPFSTGTTGELFF. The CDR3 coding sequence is TGTGCCAGCTCACCGTTTTCGACAGGGACCACCGGGGAGCTGTTTTTT. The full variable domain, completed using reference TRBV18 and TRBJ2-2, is NAGVMQNPRHLVRRRGQEARLRCSPMKGHSHVYWYRQLPEEGLKFMVYLQKENIIDESGMPKERFSAEFPKEGPSILRIQQVVRGDSAAYFCASSPFSTGTTGELFFGEGSRLTVL.

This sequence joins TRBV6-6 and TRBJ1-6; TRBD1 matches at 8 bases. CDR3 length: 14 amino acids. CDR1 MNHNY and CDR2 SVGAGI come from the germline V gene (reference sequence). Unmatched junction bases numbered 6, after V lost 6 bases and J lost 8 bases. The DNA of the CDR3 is TGTGCCAGCAGACTCGACAGGGGACATTCACCCCTCCACTTT. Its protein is CASRLDRGHSPLHF.

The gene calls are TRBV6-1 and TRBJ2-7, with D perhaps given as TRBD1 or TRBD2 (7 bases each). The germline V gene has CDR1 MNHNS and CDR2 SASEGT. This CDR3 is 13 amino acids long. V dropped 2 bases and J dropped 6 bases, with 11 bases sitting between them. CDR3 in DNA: TGTGCCAGCAGTGAACAGGGGGAGGGCGAGCAGTACTTC. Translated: CASSEQGEGEQYF.

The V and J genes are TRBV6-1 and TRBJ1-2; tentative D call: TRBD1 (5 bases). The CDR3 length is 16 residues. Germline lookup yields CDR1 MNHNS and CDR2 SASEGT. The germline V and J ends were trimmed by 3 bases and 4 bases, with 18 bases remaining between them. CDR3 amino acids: CASSEDFVGGTYGYTF. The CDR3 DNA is TGTGCCAGCAGTGAGGATTTTGTGGGGGGTACCTATGGCTACACCTTC.

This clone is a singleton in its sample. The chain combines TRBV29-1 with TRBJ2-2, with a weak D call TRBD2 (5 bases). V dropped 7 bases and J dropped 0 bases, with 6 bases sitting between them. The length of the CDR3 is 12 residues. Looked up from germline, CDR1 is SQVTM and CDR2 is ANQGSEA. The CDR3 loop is CSGLPNTGELFF. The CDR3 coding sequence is TGCAGCGGACTACCGAACACCGGGGAGCTGTTTTTT.

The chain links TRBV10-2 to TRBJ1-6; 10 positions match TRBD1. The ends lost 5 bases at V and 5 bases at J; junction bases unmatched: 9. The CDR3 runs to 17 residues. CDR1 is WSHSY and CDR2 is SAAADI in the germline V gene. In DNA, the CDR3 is TGCGCCAGCAGTAGAGACAGGGGGCCCACTAATAATTCACCCCTCCACTTT. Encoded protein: CASSRDRGPTNNSPLHF.

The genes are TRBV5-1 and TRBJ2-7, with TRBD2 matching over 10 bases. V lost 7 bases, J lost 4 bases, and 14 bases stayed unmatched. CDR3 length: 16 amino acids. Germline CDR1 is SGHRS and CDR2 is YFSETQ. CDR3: CASHPGVSGRIYEQYF. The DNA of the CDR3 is TGCGCCAGCCACCCAGGGGTTAGCGGGAGGATTTACGAGCAGTACTTC.

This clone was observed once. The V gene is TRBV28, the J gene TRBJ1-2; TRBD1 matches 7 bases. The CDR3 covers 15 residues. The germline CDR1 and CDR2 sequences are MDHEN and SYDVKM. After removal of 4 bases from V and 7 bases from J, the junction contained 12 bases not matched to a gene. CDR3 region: CASSSRKQGPSGYTF. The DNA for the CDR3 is TGTGCCAGCAGTTCCCGTAAACAGGGGCCCAGTGGCTACACCTTC.

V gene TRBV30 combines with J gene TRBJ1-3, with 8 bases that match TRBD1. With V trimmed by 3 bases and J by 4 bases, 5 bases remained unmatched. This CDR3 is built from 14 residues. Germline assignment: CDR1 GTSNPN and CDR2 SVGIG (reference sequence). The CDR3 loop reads CAWSPTGAGNTIYF. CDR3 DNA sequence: TGTGCCTGGAGCCCGACAGGGGCAGGAAACACCATATATTTT.

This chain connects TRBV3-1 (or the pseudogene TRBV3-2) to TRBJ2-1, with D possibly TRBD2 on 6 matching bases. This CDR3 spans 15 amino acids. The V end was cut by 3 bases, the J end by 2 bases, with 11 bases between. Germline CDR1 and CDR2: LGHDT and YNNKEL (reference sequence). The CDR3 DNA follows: TGTGCCAGCAGCCAGAGACTAGATCCCTACAATGAGCAGTTCTTC. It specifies CASSQRLDPYNEQFF.

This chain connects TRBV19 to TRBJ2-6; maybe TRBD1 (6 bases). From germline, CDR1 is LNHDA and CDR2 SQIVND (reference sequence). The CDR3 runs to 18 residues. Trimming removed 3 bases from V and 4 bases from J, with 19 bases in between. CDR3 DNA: TGTGCCAGTAGTATGGGGTACAGGGTCGGCTCCGGGGCCAACGTCCTGACTTTC. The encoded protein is CASSMGYRVGSGANVLTF.

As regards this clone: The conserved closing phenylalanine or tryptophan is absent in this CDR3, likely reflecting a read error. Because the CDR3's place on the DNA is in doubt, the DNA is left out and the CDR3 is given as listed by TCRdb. CDR3: CASSEYPPDQAV. The chain combines TRBV2 with TRBJ2-3; the D call of TRBD2 is as the table states it, not checked on the DNA. Germline V gene lookup returns CDR1 SNHLY and CDR2 FYNNEI. 12 amino acids form the CDR3, both terminal residues included.

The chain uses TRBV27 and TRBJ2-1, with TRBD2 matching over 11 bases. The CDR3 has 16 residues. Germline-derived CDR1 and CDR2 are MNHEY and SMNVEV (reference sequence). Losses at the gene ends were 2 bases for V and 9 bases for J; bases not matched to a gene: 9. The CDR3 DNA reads TGTGCCAGCAGTTTAATGTTTGGGACTAGCGGCGGTGAGCAGTTCTTC. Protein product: CASSLMFGTSGGEQFF.

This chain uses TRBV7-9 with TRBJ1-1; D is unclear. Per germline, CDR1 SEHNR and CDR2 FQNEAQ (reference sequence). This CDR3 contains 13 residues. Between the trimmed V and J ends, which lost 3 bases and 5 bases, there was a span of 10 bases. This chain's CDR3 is CASSFGRVTEAFF. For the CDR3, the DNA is TGTGCCAGCAGCTTTGGTAGGGTTACTGAAGCTTTCTTT.

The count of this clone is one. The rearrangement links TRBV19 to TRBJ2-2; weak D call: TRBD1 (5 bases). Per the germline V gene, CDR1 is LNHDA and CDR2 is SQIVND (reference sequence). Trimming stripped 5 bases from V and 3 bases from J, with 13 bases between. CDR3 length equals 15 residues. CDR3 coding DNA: TGTGCCAGTAGTGGACACCTGTGGGACACCGGGGAGCTGTTTTTT. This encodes CASSGHLWDTGELFF.

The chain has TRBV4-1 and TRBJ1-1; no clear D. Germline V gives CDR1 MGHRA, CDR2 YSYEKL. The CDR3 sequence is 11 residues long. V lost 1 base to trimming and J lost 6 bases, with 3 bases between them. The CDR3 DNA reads TGCGCCAGCAGCCAAGCGGCTGAAGCTTTCTTT. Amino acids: CASSQAAEAFF.

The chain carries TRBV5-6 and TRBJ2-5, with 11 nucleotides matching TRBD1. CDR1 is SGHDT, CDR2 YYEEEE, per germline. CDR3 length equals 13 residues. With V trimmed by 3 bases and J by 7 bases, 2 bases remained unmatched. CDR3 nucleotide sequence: TGTGCCAGCAGCTCCGGGACAGGGGGGACCCAGTACTTC. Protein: CASSSGTGGTQYF.

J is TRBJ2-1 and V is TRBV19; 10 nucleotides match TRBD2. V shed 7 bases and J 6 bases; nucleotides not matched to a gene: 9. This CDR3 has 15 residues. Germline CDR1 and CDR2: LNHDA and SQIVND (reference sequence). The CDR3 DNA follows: TGTGCCAGTATGTTTAGCGGGAGGCGTGGCAATGAGCAGTTCTTC. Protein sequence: CASMFSGRRGNEQFF.

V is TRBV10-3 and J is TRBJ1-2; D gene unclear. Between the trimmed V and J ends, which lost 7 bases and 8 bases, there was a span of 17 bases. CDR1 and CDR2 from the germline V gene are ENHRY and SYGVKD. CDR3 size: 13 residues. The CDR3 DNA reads TGTGCCATCACCGCGGAACCCCGAGGAGGCTACACCTTC. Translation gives CAITAEPRGGYTF.

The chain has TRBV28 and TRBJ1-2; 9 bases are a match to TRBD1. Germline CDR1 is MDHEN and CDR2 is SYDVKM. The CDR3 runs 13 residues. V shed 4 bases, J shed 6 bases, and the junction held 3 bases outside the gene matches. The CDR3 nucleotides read TGTGCCAGCAGTTGGGACAGGGCCGATGGCTACACCTTC. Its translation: CASSWDRADGYTF.

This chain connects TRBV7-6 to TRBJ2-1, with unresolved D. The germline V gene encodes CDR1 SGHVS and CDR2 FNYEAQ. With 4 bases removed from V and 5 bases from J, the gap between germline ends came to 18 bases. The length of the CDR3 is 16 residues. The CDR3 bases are TGTGCCAGCAGCTCACAGATACTCCCCCGCAACAATGAGCAGTTCTTC. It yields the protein CASSSQILPRNNEQFF.

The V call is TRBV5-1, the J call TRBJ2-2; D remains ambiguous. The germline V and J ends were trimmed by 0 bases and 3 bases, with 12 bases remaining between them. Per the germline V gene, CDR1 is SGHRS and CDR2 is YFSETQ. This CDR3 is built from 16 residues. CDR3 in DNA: TGCGCCAGCAGCTTGGCCGGTAGTAGGGACACCGGGGAGCTGTTTTTT. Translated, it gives CASSLAGSRDTGELFF. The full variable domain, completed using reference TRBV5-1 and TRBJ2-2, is KAGVTQTPRYLIKTRGQQVTLSCSPISGHRSVSWYQQTPGQGLQFLFEYFSETQRNKGNFPGRFSGRQFSNSRSEMNVSTLELGDSALYLCASSLAGSRDTGELFFGEGSRLTVL.

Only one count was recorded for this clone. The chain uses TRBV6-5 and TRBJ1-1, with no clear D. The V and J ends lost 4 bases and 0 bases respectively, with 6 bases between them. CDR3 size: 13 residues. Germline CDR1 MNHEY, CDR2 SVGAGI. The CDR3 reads CASSWTVNTEAFF. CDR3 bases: TGTGCCAGCAGTTGGACGGTGAACACTGAAGCTTTCTTT.

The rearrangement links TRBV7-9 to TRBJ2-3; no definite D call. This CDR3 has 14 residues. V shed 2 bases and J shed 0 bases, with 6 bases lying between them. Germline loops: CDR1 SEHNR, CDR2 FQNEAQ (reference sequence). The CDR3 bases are TGTGCCAGCAGCTTACCGATCAGCACAGATACGCAGTATTTT. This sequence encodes CASSLPISTDTQYF.

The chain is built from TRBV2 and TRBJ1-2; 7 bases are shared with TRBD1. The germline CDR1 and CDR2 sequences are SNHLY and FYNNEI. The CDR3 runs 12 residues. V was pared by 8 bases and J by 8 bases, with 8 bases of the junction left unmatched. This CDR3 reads CASLYTGEGYTF. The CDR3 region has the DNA TGTGCCAGCCTTTACACAGGGGAGGGCTACACCTTC.